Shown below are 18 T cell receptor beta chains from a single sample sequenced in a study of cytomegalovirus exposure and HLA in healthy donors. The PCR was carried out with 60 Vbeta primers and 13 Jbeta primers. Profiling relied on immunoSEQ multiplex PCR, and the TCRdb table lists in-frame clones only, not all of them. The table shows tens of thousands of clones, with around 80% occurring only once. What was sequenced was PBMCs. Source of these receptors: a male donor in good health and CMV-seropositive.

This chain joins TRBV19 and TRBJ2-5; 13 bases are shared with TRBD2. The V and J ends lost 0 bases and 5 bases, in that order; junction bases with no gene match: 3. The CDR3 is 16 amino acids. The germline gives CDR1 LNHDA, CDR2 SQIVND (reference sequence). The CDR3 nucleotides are TGTGCCAGTAGTATAGATCGACTAGCGGGAGGCGAGACCCAGTACTTC. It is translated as CASSIDRLAGGETQYF.

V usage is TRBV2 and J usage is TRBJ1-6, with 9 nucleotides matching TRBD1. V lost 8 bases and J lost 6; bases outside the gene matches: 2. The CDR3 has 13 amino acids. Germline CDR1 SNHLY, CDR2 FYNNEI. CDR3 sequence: CASGQGSNSPLHF. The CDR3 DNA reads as TGTGCCAGCGGACAGGGGTCTAATTCACCCCTCCACTTT.

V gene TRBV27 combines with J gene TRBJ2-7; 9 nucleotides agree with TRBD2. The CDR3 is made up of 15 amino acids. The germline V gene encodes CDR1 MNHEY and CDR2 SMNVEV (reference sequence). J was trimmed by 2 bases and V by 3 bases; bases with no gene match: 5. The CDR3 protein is CASSLITSGPYEQYF. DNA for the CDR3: TGTGCCAGCAGTTTGATAACTAGCGGGCCCTACGAGCAGTACTTC.

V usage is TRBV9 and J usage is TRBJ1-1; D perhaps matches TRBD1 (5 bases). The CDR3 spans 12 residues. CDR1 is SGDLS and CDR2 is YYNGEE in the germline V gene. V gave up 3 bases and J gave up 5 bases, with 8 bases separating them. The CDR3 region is CASSAGGTEAFF. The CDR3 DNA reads TGTGCCAGCAGCGCGGGGGGAACTGAAGCTTTCTTT.

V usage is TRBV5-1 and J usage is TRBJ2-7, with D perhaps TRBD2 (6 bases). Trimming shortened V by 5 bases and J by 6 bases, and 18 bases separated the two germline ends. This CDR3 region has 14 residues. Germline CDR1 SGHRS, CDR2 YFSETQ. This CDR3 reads CASRRDSDRGEQYF. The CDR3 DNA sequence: TGCGCCAGCAGAAGGGACTCCGACCGGGGCGAGCAGTACTTC.

This CDR3 is CASSTWGQGAHQPQHF. CDR3 DNA sequence: TGTGCCAGTAGCACCTGGGGACAGGGGGCGCATCAGCCCCAGCATTTT. This chain uses TRBV19 with TRBJ1-5; TRBD1 matches at 12 bases. With 6 bases clipped from V and 5 bases from J, the junction kept 8 bases outside the gene matches. The CDR3 consists of 16 residues. CDR1 and CDR2 from the germline V gene are LNHDA and SQIVND (reference sequence).

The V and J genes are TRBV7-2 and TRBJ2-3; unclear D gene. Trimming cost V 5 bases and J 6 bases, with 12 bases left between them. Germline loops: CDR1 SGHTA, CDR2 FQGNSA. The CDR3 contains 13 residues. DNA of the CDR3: TGTGCCAGCAGCCGAGACCAGAGGGATACGCAGTATTTT. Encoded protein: CASSRDQRDTQYF.

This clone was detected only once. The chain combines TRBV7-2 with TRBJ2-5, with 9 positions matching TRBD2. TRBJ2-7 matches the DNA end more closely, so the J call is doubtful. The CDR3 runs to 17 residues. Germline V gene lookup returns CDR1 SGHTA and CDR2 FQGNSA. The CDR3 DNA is TGTGCCAGCAGCTCCCGTGGTAGCGGGGGACCCTCCTACGAGCAGTACTTC. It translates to CASSSRGSGGPSYEQYF.

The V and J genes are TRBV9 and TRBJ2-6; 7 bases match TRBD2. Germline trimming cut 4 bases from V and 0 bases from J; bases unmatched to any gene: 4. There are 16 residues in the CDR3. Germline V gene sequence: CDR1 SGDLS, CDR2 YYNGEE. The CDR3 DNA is TGTGCCAGCAGCAACGGCGGGGGCTCTGGGGCCAACGTCCTGACTTTC. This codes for CASSNGGGSGANVLTF.

The CDR3 sequence: CASSPGQDQPQHF. The CDR3 coding sequence is TGTGCCAGCTCACCCGGACAGGATCAGCCCCAGCATTTT. The chain uses TRBV18 and TRBJ1-5; 7 bases agree with TRBD1. Germline CDR1 is KGHSH and CDR2 is LQKENI. The CDR3 has 13 residues. With V trimmed by 3 bases and J by 5 bases, 1 base remained unmatched. The variable domain in full, completed from reference TRBV18 and TRBJ1-5, reads NAGVMQNPRHLVRRRGQEARLRCSPMKGHSHVYWYRQLPEEGLKFMVYLQKENIIDESGMPKERFSAEFPKEGPSILRIQQVVRGDSAAYFCASSPGQDQPQHFGDGTRLSIL.

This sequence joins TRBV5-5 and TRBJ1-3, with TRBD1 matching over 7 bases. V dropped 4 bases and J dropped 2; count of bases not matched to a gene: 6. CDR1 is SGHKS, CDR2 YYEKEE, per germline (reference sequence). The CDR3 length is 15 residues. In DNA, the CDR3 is TGTGCCAGCAGCAAAGGGGGCCTGGCTGGAAACACCATATATTTT. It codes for CASSKGGLAGNTIYF.

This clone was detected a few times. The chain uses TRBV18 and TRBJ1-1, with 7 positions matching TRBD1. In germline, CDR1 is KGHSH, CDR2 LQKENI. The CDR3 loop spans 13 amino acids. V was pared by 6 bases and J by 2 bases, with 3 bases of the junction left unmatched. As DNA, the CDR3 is TGTGCCAGCTCCGGACAGGACAACACTGAAGCTTTCTTT. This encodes CASSGQDNTEAFF.

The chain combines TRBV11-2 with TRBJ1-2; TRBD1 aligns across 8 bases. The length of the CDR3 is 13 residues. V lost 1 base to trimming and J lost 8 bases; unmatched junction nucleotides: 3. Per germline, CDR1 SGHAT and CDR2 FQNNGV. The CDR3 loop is CASSLAGGGGYTF. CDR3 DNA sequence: TGTGCCAGCAGCTTAGCAGGGGGCGGCGGCTACACCTTC.

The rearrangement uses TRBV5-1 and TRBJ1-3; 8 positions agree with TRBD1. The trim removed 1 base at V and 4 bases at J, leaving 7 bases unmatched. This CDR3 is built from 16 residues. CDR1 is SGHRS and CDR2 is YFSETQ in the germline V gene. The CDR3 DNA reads TGCGCCAGCAGCTTGAACGCCGCAGGGGGCGGAAACACCATATATTTT. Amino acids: CASSLNAAGGGNTIYF.

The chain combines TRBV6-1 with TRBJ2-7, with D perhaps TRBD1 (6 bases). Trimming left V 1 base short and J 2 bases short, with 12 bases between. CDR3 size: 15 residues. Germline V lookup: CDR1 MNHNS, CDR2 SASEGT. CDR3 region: CASSEGGPGAYEQYF. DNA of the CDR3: TGTGCCAGCAGTGAAGGGGGCCCAGGGGCCTACGAGCAGTACTTC.

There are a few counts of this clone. The CDR3 sequence: CASSEWLAGNTGELFF. Written as DNA, the CDR3 is TGCGCCAGCAGTGAGTGGCTAGCGGGAAACACCGGGGAGCTGTTTTTT. The V call is TRBV10-2, the J call TRBJ2-2, with TRBD2 identical over 9 bases. The V gene's germline CDR1 is WSHSY and CDR2 SAAADI. This CDR3 comprises 16 residues. J lost 2 bases, V lost 1 base, and 2 bases had no gene match.

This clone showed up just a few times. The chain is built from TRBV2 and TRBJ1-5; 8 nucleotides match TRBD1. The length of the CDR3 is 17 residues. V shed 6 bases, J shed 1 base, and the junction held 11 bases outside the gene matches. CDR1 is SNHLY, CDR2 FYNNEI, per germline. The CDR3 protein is CASRVTQGEGSNQPQHF. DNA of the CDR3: TGTGCCAGCAGAGTCACACAGGGGGAAGGAAGCAATCAGCCCCAGCATTTT.

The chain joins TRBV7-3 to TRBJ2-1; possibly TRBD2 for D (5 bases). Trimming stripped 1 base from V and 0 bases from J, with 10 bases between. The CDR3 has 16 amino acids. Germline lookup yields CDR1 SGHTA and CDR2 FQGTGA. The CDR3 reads CASSLRPSPSYNEQFF. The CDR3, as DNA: TGTGCCAGCAGCTTAAGACCTAGCCCCTCCTACAATGAGCAGTTCTTC.